One and the same sample provided the 4 T cell receptor beta chains below, sequenced in a study of pediatric ulcerative colitis. Clones were read by immunoSEQ multiplex PCR, and TCRdb kept only the in-frame ones, dropping some. The data hold 50,000 to 65,000 clones, with less than 90% observed a single time. Sequencing input: blood. These receptors originate from a boy aged 5-17 years with severe ulcerative colitis.

The chain links TRBV10-3 to TRBJ2-1; 8 bases are shared with TRBD2. V shed 11 bases, J shed 4 bases, and the junction held 7 bases outside the gene matches. The CDR3 is made up of 13 amino acids. CDR1 and CDR2 from the germline V gene are ENHRY and SYGVKD. CDR3: CAASGTRYNEQFF. In DNA, the CDR3 is TGTGCCGCGTCAGGGACTAGATACAATGAGCAGTTCTTC.

This clone appeared a few times. The chain uses TRBV6-1 and TRBJ1-3; no reliable D call. V lost 3 bases to trimming and J lost 3 bases, with 9 bases between them. Germline CDR1 MNHNS, CDR2 SASEGT. CDR3 length equals 14 residues. The DNA for the CDR3 is TGTGCCAGCAGTGAGGCAGGCCTTGGAAACACCATATATTTT. Translation gives CASSEAGLGNTIYF.

The chain combines TRBV11-2 with TRBJ2-1; 12 positions match TRBD2. Germline V CDR1 and CDR2: SGHAT, FQNNGV. This CDR3 is 16 amino acids long. With 5 bases clipped from V and 13 bases from J, the junction kept 15 bases outside the gene matches. The chain's CDR3 is CASSPPGLAGSVSQFF. The CDR3 DNA sequence: TGTGCCAGCAGCCCCCCGGGACTAGCGGGCTCTGTATCCCAGTTCTTC.

This clone was seen just once. This sequence joins TRBV19 and TRBJ1-1; a possible D gene is TRBD1 (5 bases). Germline CDR1 LNHDA, CDR2 SQIVND (reference sequence). The CDR3 covers 12 residues. V was trimmed by 6 bases and J by 1 base, leaving 6 bases between them. The CDR3 spells CASRDRNTEAFF. CDR3 nucleotide sequence: TGTGCCAGTAGAGACAGGAACACTGAAGCTTTCTTT.